This TCR beta chain was recovered during a study of T cells after yellow fever vaccination. Turning to the study itself: Preparation of fractions with low cell numbers was performed using SMART-Seq v4 Ultra Low Input.

A few counts support this clonotype. Its matching antigen is unknown. Study-level points and caveats: Clonotypes found in both CD4 and CD8 compartments made up a small share. The secondary response showed a weaker magnitude and a faster peak, day 5 versus 15. Post-booster repertoires contained most primary-vaccination clones again (around 96% CD4, 88% CD8).

Between the trimmed V and J ends, which lost 6 bases and 8 bases, there was a span of 22 bases. The germline V gene encodes CDR1 LNHDA and CDR2 SQIVND (reference sequence). The CDR3 sequence is 15 residues long. TCRdb reanalysed the 5' RACE reads using MiXCR and keeps one entry per CDR3 protein. This table has under 550,000 distinct CDR3 sequences, roughly 22% appearing once. This sequence joins TRBV19 and TRBJ1-2; D may be TRBD1 (5 bases). The specimen was PBMCs, collected around 3 weeks after the first yellow fever vaccination. The source of this sequence is a man aged 18 to 29 who received the YFV17D yellow fever vaccine. The CDR3 nucleotides are TGTGCCAGTAGGCGTTCAAGGGGAGGATTGAAGGGCTACACCTTC. It is translated as CASRRSRGGLKGYTF.